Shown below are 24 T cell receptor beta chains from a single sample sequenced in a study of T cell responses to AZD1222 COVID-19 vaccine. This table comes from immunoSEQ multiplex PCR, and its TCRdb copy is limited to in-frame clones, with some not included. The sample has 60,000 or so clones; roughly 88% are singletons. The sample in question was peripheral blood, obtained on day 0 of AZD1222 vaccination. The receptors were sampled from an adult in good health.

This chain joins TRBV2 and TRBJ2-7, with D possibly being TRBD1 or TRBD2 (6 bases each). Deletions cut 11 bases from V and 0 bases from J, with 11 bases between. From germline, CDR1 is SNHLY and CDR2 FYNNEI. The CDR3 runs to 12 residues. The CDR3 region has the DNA TGTGCCGGGGGGCTCAGCTCCTACGAGCAGTACTTC. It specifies CAGGLSSYEQYF.

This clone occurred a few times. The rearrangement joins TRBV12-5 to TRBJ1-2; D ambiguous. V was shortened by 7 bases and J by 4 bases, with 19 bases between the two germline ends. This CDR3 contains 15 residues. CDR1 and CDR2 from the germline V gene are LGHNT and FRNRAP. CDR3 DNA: TGTGCTAGTGCCCGGGAGGCCGGTGGCCTCTATGGCTACACCTTC. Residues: CASAREAGGLYGYTF.

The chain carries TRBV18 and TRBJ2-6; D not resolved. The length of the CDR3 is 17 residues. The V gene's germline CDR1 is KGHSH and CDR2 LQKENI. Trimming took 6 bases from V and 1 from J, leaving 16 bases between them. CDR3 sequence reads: CASSQRQFLSGANVLTF. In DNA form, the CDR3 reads TGTGCCAGCTCTCAACGGCAGTTTTTGTCTGGGGCCAACGTCCTGACTTTC.

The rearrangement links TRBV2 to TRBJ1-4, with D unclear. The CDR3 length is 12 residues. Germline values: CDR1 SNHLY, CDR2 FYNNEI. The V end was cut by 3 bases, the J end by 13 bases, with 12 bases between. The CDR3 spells CASSDHYNGLFF. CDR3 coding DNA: TGTGCCAGCAGTGATCATTACAATGGACTGTTTTTT.

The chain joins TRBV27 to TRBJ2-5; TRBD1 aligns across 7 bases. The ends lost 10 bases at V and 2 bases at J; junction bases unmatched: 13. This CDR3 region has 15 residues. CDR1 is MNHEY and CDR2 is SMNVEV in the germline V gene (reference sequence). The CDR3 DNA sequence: TGTGCCACCAGCATAATCTACAGGGGTCAAGAGACCCAGTACTTC. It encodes CATSIIYRGQETQYF.

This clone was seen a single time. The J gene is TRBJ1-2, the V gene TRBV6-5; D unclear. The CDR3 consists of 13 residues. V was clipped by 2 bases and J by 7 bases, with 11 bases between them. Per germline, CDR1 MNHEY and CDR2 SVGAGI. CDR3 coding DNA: TGTGCCAGCAGTTACCTAGGATCGGGTGGCTACACCTTC. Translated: CASSYLGSGGYTF.

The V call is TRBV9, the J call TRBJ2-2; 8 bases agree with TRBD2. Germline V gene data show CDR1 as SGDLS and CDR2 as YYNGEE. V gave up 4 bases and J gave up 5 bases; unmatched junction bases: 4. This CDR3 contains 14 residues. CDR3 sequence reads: CASSRASGTGELFF. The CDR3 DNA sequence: TGTGCCAGCAGCAGAGCTAGCGGGACCGGGGAGCTGTTTTTT.

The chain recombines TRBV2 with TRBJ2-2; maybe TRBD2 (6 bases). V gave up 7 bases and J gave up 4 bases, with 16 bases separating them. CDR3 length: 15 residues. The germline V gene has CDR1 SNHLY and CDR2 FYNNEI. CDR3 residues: CASTFQLGGTGELFF. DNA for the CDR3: TGTGCCAGCACCTTCCAGTTGGGGGGCACCGGGGAGCTGTTTTTT.

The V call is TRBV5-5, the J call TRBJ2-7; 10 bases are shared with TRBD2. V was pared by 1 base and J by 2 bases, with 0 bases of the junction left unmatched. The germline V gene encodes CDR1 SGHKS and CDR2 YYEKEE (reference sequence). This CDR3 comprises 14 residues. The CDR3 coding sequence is TGTGCCAGCAGCTTGACTAGCGGGGCCTACGAGCAGTACTTC. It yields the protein CASSLTSGAYEQYF.

The DNA for the CDR3 is TGTGCCAGCAGTTTCTTACAGGGAATGGCGTTTAGCAATCAGCCCCAGCATTTT. Its translation: CASSFLQGMAFSNQPQHF. This chain uses TRBV28 with TRBJ1-5, with a weak D call TRBD1 (6 bases). The V gene lost 3 bases and the J gene lost 0 bases, with 18 bases spanning the gap. Germline V CDR1 and CDR2: MDHEN, SYDVKM. There are 18 residues in the CDR3.

The CDR3 loop is CAWSVGWGQTQYF. The CDR3 region has the DNA TGTGCCTGGAGTGTGGGCTGGGGTCAGACCCAGTACTTC. The V call is TRBV30, the J call TRBJ2-5, with D hard to call. The CDR3 is 13 residues long. Germline lookup yields CDR1 GTSNPN and CDR2 SVGIG (reference sequence). V shed 0 bases and J shed 6 bases, with 11 bases lying between them.

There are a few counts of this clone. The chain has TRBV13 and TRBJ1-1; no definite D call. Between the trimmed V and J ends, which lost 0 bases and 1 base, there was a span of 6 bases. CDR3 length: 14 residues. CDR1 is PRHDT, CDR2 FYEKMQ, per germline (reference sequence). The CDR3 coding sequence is TGTGCCAGCAGCTTAGGGTACGGGAACACTGAAGCTTTCTTT. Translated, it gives CASSLGYGNTEAFF.

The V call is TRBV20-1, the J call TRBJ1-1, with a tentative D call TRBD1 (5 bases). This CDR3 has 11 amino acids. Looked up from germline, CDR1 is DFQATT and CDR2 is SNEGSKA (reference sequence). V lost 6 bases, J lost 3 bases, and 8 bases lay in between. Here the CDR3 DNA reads TGCAGTGCCGAAGGGGACACTGAAGCTTTCTTT. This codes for CSAEGDTEAFF.

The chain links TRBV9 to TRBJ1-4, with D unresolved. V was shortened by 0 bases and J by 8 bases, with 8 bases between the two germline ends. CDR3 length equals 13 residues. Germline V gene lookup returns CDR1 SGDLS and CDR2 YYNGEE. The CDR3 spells CASSVATGEKLFF. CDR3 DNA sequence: TGTGCCAGCAGCGTAGCTACTGGAGAAAAACTGTTTTTT.

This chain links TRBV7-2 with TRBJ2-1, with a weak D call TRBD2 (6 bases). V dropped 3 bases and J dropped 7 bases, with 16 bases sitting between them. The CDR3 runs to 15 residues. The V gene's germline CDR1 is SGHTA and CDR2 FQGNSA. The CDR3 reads CASSFLSGEGNEQFF. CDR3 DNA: TGTGCCAGCAGCTTTTTATCGGGAGAGGGAAATGAGCAGTTCTTC.

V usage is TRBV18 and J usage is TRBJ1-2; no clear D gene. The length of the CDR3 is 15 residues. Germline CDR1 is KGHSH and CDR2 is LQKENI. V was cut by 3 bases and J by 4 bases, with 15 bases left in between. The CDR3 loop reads CASSPPSEASYGYTF. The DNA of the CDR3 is TGTGCCAGCTCACCCCCGTCTGAGGCTAGCTATGGCTACACCTTC.

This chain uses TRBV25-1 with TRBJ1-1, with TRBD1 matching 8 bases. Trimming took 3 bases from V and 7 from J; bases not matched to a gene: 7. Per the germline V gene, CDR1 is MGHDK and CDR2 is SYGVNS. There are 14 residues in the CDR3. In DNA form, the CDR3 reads TGTGCCAGCAGTGACTGGGACAGGAGAAGTGAAGCTTTCTTT. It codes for CASSDWDRRSEAFF.

CDR3 DNA: TGTGCCAGCAGAAAGGACACTGGGAAGACCGGGGAGCTGTTTTTT. This sequence encodes CASRKDTGKTGELFF. The chain joins TRBV11-2 to TRBJ2-2; possibly TRBD1 for D (5 bases). The CDR3 has 15 amino acids. Trimming took off 6 bases at V and 5 bases at J, with 16 bases between the two ends. Germline V lookup: CDR1 SGHAT, CDR2 FQNNGV.

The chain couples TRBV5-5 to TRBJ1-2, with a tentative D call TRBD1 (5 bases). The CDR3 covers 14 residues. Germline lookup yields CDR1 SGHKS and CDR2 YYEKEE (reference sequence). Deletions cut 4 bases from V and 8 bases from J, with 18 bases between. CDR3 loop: CASSLNTGIQGYTF. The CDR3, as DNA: TGTGCCAGCAGCCTTAACACAGGTATCCAAGGCTACACCTTC.

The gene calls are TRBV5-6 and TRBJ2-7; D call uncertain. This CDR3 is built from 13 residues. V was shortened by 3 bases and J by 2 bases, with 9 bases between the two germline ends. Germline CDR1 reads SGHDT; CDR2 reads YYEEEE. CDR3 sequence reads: CASSWMGTYEQYF. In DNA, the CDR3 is TGTGCCAGCAGCTGGATGGGCACCTACGAGCAGTACTTC.

The CDR3 here is CASSPNYQGQPQHF. The CDR3 DNA reads TGTGCCAGCAGCCCCAATTACCAGGGTCAGCCCCAGCATTTT. The chain couples TRBV6-5 to TRBJ1-5; tentatively, D is TRBD1 (5 bases). Germline V CDR1 and CDR2: MNHEY, SVGAGI. V lost 6 bases and J 6 bases, leaving 15 bases between the germline ends. The CDR3 sequence is 14 residues long.

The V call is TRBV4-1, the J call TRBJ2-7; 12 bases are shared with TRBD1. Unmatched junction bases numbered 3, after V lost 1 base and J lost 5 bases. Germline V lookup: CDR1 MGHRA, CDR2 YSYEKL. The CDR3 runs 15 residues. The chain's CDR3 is CASSQAGQGADEQYF. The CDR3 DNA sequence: TGCGCCAGCAGCCAAGCGGGACAGGGGGCAGACGAGCAGTACTTC.

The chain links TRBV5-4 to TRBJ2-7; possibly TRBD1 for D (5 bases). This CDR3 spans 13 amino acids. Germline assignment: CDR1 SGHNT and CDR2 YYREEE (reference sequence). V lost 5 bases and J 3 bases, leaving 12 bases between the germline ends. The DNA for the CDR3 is TGTGCCAGCAGACGAAGGGGCAGCTACGAGCAGTACGTC. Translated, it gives CASRRRGSYEQYV.

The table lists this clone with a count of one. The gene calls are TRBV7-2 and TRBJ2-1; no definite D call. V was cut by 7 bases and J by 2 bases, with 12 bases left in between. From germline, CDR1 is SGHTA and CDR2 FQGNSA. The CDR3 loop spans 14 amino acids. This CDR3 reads CASTLDPTYNEQFF. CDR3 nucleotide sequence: TGTGCCAGCACCCTTGATCCTACCTACAATGAGCAGTTCTTC. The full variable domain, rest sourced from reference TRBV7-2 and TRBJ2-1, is GAGVSQSPSNKVTEKGKDVELRCDPISGHTALYWYRQSLGQGLEFLIYFQGNSAPDKSGLPSDRFSAERTGGSVSTLTIQRTQQEDSAVYLCASTLDPTYNEQFFGPGTRLTVL.